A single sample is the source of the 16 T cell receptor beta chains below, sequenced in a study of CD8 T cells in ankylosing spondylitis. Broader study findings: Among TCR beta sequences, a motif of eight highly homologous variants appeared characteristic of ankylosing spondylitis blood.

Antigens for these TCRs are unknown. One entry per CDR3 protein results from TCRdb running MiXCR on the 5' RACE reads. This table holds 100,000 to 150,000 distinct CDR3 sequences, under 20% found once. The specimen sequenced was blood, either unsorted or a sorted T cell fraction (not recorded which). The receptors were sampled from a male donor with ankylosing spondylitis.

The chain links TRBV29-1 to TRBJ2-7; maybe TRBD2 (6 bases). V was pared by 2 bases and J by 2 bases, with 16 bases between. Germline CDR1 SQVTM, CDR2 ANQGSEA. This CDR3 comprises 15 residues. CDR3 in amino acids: CSVEYPTSRTYEQYF. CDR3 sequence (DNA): TGCAGCGTTGAATACCCCACTAGCAGAACCTACGAGCAGTACTTC.

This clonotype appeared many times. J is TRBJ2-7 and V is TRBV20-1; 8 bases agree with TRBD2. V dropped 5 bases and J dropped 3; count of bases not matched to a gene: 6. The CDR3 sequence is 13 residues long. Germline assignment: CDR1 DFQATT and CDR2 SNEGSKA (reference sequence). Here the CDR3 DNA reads TGCAGTGCTGGGCAGCGGGAGAGCTACGAGCAGTACTTC. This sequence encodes CSAGQRESYEQYF.

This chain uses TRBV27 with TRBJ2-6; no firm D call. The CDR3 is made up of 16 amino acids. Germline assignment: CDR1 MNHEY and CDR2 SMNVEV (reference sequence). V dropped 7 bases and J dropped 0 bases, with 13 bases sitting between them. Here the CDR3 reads CASTPRHLSGANVLTF. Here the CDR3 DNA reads TGTGCCAGCACCCCGAGACACCTCTCTGGGGCCAACGTCCTGACTTTC.

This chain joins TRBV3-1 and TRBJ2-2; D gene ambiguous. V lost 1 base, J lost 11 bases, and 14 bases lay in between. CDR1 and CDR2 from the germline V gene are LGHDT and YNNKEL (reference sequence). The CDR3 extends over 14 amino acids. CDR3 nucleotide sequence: TGTGCCAGCAGCCAAGTGGTGGAAGGCCCTGAGCTGTTTTTT. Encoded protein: CASSQVVEGPELFF.

CDR3: CASSSQGSGGNQPQHF. The CDR3 bases are TGTGCCAGCAGCTCTCAGGGGAGCGGGGGCAATCAGCCCCAGCATTTT. The chain carries TRBV7-2 and TRBJ1-5; tentatively, D is TRBD1 (6 bases). Germline V gene lookup returns CDR1 SGHTA and CDR2 FQGNSA. The CDR3 runs 16 residues. V was clipped by 4 bases and J by 2 bases, with 15 bases between them.

The CDR3 is CSVENPRLAQTQYF. The CDR3 nucleotides are TGCAGCGTAGAGAACCCGAGACTAGCACAGACCCAGTACTTC. The chain has TRBV29-1 and TRBJ2-5; 7 nucleotides align to TRBD2. Germline trimming cut 6 bases from V and 6 bases from J; bases unmatched to any gene: 13. Germline V CDR1 and CDR2: SQVTM, ANQGSEA. This CDR3 has 14 residues. The variable domain in full, with the rest retrieved from reference TRBV29-1 and TRBJ2-5, is SAVISQKPSRDICQRGTSLTIQCQVDSQVTMMFWYRQQPGQSLTLIATANQGSEATYESGFVIDKFPISRPNLTFSTLTVSNMSPEDSSIYLCSVENPRLAQTQYFGPGTRLLVL.

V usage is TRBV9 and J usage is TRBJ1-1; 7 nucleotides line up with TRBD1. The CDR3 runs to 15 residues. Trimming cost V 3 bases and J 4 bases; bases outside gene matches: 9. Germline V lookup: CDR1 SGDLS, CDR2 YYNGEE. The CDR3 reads CASSARQGMGTEAFF. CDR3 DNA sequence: TGTGCCAGCAGCGCACGACAGGGTATGGGCACTGAAGCTTTCTTT.

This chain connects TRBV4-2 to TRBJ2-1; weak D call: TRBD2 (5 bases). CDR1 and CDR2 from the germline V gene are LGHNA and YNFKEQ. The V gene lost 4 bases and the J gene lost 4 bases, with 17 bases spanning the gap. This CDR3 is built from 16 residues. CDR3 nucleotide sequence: TGTGCCAGCAGCCCCGGACTGCGTGGGTCATACAATGAGCAGTTCTTC. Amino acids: CASSPGLRGSYNEQFF.

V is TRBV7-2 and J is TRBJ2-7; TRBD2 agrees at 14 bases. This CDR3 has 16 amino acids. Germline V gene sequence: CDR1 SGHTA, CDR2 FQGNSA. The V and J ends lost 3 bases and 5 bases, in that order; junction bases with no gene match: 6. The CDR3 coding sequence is TGTGCCAGCAGCTTCCGACTAGCGGGAGGGCCGGACGAGCAGTACTTC. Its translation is CASSFRLAGGPDEQYF. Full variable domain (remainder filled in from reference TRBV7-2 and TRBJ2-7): GAGVSQSPSNKVTEKGKDVELRCDPISGHTALYWYRQSLGQGLEFLIYFQGNSAPDKSGLPSDRFSAERTGGSVSTLTIQRTQQEDSAVYLCASSFRLAGGPDEQYFGPGTRLTVT.

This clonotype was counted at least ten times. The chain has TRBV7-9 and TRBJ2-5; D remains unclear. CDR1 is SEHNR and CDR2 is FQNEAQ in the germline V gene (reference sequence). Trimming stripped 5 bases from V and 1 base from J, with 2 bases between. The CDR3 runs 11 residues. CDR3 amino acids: CASSPQETQYF. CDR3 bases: TGTGCCAGCAGCCCCCAAGAGACCCAGTACTTC.

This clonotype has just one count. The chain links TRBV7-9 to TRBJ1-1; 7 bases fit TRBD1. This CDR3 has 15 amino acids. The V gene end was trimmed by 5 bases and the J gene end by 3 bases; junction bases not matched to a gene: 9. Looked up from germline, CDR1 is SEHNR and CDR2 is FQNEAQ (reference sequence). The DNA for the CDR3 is TGTGCCAGCAGCCCTCGGCGGGGACAGTACACTGAAGCTTTCTTT. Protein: CASSPRRGQYTEAFF. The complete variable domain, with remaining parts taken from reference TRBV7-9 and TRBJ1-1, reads DTGVSQNPRHKITKRGQNVTFRCDPISEHNRLYWYRQTLGQGPEFLTYFQNEAQLEKSRLLSDRFSAERPKGSFSTLEIQRTEQGDSAMYLCASSPRRGQYTEAFFGQGTRLTVV.

In nucleotides, the CDR3 is TGTGCCAGCAGTTCGGCAGGTCCGTCGGGTTCCAATGAGCAGTTCTTC. Amino acids: CASSSAGPSGSNEQFF. This chain joins TRBV27 and TRBJ2-1, with no clear D. Germline values: CDR1 MNHEY, CDR2 SMNVEV (reference sequence). Trimming cost V 4 bases and J 6 bases, with 19 bases left between them. This CDR3 has 16 residues.

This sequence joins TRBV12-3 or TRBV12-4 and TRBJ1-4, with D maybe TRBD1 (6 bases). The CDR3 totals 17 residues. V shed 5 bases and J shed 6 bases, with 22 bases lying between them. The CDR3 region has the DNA TGTGCCAGCAGTAAAACCCGAACATTGAGGGGGGATGAAAAACTGTTTTTT. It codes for CASSKTRTLRGDEKLFF.

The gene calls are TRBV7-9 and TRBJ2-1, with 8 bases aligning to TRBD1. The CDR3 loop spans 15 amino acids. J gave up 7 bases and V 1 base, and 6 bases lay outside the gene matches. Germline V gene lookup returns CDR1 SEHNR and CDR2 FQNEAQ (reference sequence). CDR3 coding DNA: TGTGCCAGCAGCTTAGAATCAGGGGGCTCGAATGAGCAGTTCTTC. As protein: CASSLESGGSNEQFF. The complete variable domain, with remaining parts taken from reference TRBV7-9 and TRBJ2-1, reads DTGVSQNPRHKITKRGQNVTFRCDPISEHNRLYWYRQTLGQGPEFLTYFQNEAQLEKSRLLSDRFSAERPKGSFSTLEIQRTEQGDSAMYLCASSLESGGSNEQFFGPGTRLTVL.

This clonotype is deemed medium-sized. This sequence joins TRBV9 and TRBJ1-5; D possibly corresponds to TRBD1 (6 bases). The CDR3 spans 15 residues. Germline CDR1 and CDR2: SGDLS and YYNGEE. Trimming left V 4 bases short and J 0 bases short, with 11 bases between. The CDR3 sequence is CASSITGNSNQPQHF. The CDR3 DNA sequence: TGTGCCAGCAGCATTACAGGGAATAGCAATCAGCCCCAGCATTTT.

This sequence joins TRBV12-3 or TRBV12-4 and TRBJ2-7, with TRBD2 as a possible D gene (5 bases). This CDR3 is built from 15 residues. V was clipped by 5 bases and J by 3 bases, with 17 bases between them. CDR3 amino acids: CASSPLAGIGYEQYF. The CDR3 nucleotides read TGTGCCAGCAGTCCCCTAGCCGGGATAGGCTACGAGCAGTACTTC.